Described below is a single T cell receptor beta chain sequence and its context. The antigen this receptor binds is unknown. Nothing much larger sits one base from this clone, and base qualities are not available. The sample is drawn from a study of blood T cell repertoires in COVID-19 (dated by TCRdb to 2019 to 2021). Concerning the study at large: The collaborator samples originated in the United States, Italy and Spain and spanned the acute and convalescent phases of COVID-19. The sample metadata nearly always contained a de-identified subject ID, COVID-19 status, age in years and sex. The samples were drawn from two sources: the first 160 participants of the ongoing ImmuneRACE study, and over 1,000 subjects contributed by 6 global collaborators. The repertoires were made available in a free public database intended to serve as a resource for research on the immune response to SARS-CoV-2. The prospective study material was composed of cDNA or gDNA derived from T cells, B-cell-depleted T cells, or PBMCs. Deeply sampled blood TCRbeta repertoires from subjects exposed to, actively infected with, or recovered from COVID-19 were included in the dataset. Where available, HLA class I and class II types were obtained from metadata supplied by the sample provider rather than from assay-based typing. General findings and caveats noted by the study authors: How much clinical and demographic metadata was included differed by source and by participant, and the metadata was provided uncurated.

The immunoSEQ Assay, a bias-controlled multiplex PCR, was used to amplify TCRbeta CDR3 regions from genomic DNA. In the authors' own workflow: The number of nucleated cells in each sample was estimated from the amplification of reference gene primers within the assay. Sequence reads were collapsed and filtered to measure the absolute abundance of every unique TCRbeta CDR3 rearrangement. Productive Simpson clonality was computed per sample as the square root of Simpson's diversity index over productive rearrangements. What TCRdb holds here is the immuneACCESS table cut down to in-frame rearrangements. Part of the clones is not present; checked against another copy, under half of the missing clones reflect an unresolved V gene, and the others are unexplained. V, J and clone size are those of that table, while D and trimming were read from the DNA. The sample has around 230,000 clones on record, roughly 85% of them singletons. The biggest ten clones account for roughly 3.4% of the sample.

For CDR1 and CDR2, the germline V gene lists SGHAT and FQNNGV. The CDR3, from cysteine to phenylalanine, totals 18 residues. The retained sequence is limited to the CDR3, 54 bases, with the frame set at the first base. V drops 4 bases and J drops 4 bases, leaving 20 bases in between. Participants in the prospective study were enrolled through a virtual design, were aged 18 to 89 years, and lived in fewer than 30 United States geographic areas. In the prospective study, participants were assigned to cohorts based on the clinical history participants reported in a screening survey and a study questionnaire. In the prospective study, whole blood, serum and a nasopharyngeal or oropharyngeal swab were collected from each participant by mobile phlebotomists. Additional blood draws and questionnaires over an approximately two-month period could optionally be provided by prospective study participants. Before DNA extraction, prospective study blood samples were shipped either frozen or at room temperature.

This sequence uses TRBV11-2 and TRBJ1-6, and the D gene may be TRBD1, 6 bases matching. Input material: PBMCs or T cells enriched from blood (not recorded which). This sequence was found in a woman in her forties with acute COVID-19. The CDR3 reads CASSSRTAVIGYNSPLHF. The nucleotide sequence is given as TGTGCCAGCAGCTCAAGGACAGCCGTGATCGGATATAATTCACCCCTCCACTTT.